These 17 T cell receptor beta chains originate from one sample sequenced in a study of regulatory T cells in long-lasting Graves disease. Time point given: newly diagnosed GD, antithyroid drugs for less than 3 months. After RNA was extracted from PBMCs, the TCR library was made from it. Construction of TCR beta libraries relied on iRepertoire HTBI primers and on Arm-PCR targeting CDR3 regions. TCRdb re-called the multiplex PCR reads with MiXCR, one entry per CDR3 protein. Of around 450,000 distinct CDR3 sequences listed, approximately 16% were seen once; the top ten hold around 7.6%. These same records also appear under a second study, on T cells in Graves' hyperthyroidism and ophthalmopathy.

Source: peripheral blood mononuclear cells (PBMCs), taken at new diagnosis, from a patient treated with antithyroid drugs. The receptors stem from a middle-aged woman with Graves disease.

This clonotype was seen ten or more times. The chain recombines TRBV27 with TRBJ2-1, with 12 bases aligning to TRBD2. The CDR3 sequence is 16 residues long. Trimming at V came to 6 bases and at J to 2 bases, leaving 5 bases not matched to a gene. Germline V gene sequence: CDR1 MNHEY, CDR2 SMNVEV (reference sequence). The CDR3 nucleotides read TGTGCCAGCAGACTCCTAGCGGGAGGGCCCTACAATGAGCAGTTCTTC. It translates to CASRLLAGGPYNEQFF.

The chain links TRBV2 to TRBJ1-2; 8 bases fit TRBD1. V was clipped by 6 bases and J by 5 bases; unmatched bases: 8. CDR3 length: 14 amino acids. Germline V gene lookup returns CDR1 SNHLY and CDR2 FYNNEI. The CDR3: CASSEGRTGYGYTF. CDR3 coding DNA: TGTGCCAGCAGCGAGGGGAGGACAGGGTATGGCTACACCTTC.

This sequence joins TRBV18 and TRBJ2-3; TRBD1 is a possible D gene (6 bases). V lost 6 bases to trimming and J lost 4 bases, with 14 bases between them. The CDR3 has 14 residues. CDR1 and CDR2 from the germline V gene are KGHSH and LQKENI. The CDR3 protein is CASSLSGGSDTQYF. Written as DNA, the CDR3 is TGTGCCAGCTCGCTATCTGGGGGCTCAGATACGCAGTATTTT.

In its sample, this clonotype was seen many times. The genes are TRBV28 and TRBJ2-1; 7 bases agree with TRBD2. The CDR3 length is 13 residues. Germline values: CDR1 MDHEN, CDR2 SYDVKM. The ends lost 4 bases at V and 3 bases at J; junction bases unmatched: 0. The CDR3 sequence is CASSWGGYNEQFF. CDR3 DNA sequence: TGTGCCAGCAGTTGGGGGGGCTACAATGAGCAGTTCTTC.

For the CDR3, the DNA is TGTGCCAGCAGGGGAGAGGGTTCTAACTATGGCTACACCTTC. Its protein is CASRGEGSNYGYTF. V is TRBV28 and J is TRBJ1-2; no definite D call. Trimming took off 6 bases at V and 0 bases at J, with 11 bases between the two ends. The length of the CDR3 is 14 residues. CDR1 and CDR2 from the germline V gene are MDHEN and SYDVKM.

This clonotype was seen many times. The CDR3 bases are TGTGCCAGCTCAGCCGGGACTAGCGGGATGAATGAGCAGTTCTTC. Translated: CASSAGTSGMNEQFF. This chain joins TRBV18 and TRBJ2-1, with 13 bases fitting TRBD2. Germline CDR1 reads KGHSH; CDR2 reads LQKENI. The trim removed 5 bases at V and 7 bases at J, leaving 5 bases unmatched. The CDR3 contains 15 residues.

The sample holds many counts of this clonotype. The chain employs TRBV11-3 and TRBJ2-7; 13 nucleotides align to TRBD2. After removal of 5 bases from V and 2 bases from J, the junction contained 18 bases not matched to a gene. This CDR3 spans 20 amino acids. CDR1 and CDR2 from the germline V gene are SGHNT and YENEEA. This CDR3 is CASSLLRYLGTSGRAYEQYF. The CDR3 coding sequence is TGTGCCAGCAGCCTCCTTCGATATTTAGGCACTAGCGGGAGGGCCTACGAGCAGTACTTC.

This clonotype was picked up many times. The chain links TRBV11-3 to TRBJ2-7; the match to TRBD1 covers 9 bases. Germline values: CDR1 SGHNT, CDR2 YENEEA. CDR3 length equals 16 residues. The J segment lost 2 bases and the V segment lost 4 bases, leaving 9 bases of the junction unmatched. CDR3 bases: TGTGCCAGCAGCTCCTTCTCGGGACAGGGAACCTACGAGCAGTACTTC. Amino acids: CASSSFSGQGTYEQYF.

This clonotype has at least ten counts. CDR3 region: CASSLEAGLNEKLFF. CDR3 coding DNA: TGCGCCAGCAGCTTGGAGGCAGGCCTAAATGAAAAACTGTTTTTT. The V gene is TRBV5-1, the J gene TRBJ1-4, with no clear D. The ends were cut back, 0 bases at V and 5 bases at J, with 11 bases in the middle. Per germline, CDR1 SGHRS and CDR2 YFSETQ. CDR3 size: 15 residues.

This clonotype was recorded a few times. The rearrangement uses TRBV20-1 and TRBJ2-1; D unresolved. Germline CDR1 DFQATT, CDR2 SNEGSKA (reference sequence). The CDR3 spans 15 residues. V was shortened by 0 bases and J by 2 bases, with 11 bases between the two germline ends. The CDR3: CSARDNRSPYNEQFF. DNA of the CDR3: TGCAGTGCTAGAGACAACCGGTCCCCCTACAATGAGCAGTTCTTC.

The CDR3 here is CASSQGGGRVGAFF. The DNA of the CDR3 is TGCGCCAGCAGCCAAGGAGGCGGGAGAGTAGGGGCTTTCTTT. V usage is TRBV4-3 and J usage is TRBJ1-1; D gene uncertain. The CDR3 is 14 amino acids. Germline V gene data show CDR1 as LGHNA and CDR2 as YSLEER. Trimming took 1 base from V and 11 from J, leaving 17 bases between them.

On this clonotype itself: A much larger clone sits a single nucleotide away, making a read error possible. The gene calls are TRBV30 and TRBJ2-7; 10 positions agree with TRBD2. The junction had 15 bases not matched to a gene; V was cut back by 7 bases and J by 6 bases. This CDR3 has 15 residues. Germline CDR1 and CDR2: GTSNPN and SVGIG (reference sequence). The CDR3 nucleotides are TGTGCCTCCCTCGGGCGGTCTAGCGGGAGTAGCGAGCAGTACTTC. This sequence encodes CASLGRSSGSSEQYF.

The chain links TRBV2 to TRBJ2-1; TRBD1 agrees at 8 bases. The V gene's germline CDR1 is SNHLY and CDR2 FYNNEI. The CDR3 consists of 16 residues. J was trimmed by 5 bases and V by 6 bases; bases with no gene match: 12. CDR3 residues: CASRISWTGHDNEQFF. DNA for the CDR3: TGTGCCAGCAGGATTTCCTGGACAGGGCACGACAATGAGCAGTTCTTC.

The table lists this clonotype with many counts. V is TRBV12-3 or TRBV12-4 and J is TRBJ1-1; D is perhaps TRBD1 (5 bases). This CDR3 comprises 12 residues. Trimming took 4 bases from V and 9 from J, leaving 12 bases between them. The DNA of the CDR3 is TGTGCCAGCAGTTATACAGGAGGGCAAGCTTTCTTT. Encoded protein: CASSYTGGQAFF.

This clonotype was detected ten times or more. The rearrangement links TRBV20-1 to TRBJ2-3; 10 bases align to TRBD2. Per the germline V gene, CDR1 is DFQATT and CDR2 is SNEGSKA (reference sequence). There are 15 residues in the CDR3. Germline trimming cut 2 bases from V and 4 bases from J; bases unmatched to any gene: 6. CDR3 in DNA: TGCAGTGCTAGACAGCGGGAGGGCCGATCAGATACGCAGTATTTT. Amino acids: CSARQREGRSDTQYF.

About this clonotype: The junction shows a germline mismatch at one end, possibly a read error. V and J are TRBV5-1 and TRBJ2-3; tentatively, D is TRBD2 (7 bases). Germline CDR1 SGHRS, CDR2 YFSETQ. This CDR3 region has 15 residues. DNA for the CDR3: TGCGCCAACAGCTTGGGGGGGGGCACAACAGATACGCAGTATTTT. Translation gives CANSLGGGTTDTQYF.

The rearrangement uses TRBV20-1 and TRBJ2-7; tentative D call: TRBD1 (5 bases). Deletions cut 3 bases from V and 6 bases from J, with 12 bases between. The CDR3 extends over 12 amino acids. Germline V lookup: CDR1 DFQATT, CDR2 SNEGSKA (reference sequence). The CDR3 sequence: CSARDTLGEQYF. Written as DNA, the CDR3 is TGCAGTGCTAGGGACACGCTCGGCGAGCAGTACTTC.